Reported below is one T cell receptor (beta chain). This entry comes from a study of shared clonotypes between healthy human individuals. The V segment lost 0 bases and the J segment 1 base; nucleotides outside the gene matches: 5. This CDR3 has 15 amino acids. Germline V gives CDR1 GTSNPN, CDR2 SVGIG (reference sequence). Sequencing used immunoSEQ multiplex PCR; TCRdb keeps in-frame clones, though not all of them. The table records about 1,900,000 clones, about 95% of them present only once. Naive-designated CD8 cells lacked CD45RO, were positively enriched for CCR7, and omitted terminally differentiated effector memory CD45RA+ cells.

The chain is built from TRBV30 and TRBJ2-7; TRBD1 matches at 8 bases. Sequenced sample: naive CD8+ T cells sorted from blood. The sequence was obtained from a man aged 18 to 35 in good health. The CDR3 protein is CAWSVLRQGSYEQYF. The CDR3 coding sequence is TGTGCCTGGAGTGTACTAAGACAGGGGTCCTACGAGCAGTACTTC.